Below are 15 T cell receptor beta chains sequenced from a single sample in a study of blood T cells in healthy people across ages. A second PCR of about 7 to 12 cycles used a sample-barcoded 5' primer and a J-beta primer mix. TCRdb passed the 5' RACE reads through MiXCR, listing each CDR3 protein once. Counted here are around 900,000 distinct CDR3 sequences, about 28% occurring once; the ten biggest clones make up 15% to 20%. Sample: blood. Every receptor here comes from a woman of 80 years or more in good health.

The chain is built from TRBV7-9 and TRBJ2-7; the D gene could be TRBD1 or TRBD2 (6 bases each). Germline V gene lookup returns CDR1 SEHNR and CDR2 FQNEAQ (reference sequence). Trimming cost V 3 bases and J 2 bases, with 11 bases left between them. The CDR3 runs 14 residues. DNA for the CDR3: TGTGCCAGCAGCTTGGAGGGGGGAACCTACGAGCAGTACTTC. This codes for CASSLEGGTYEQYF.

Regarding this clonotype: One junction end does not reproduce the germline sequence, and a read error may be involved. This sequence joins TRBV5-1 and TRBJ2-2, with TRBD1 matching 7 bases. The germline V gene encodes CDR1 SGHRS and CDR2 YFSETQ. This CDR3 comprises 16 residues. CDR3 DNA: TGCGCCAGCAGCATAGGACAGGACGCGAACACCGGGGAGCTGGTTTTT. Translation: CASSIGQDANTGELVF.

This clonotype was seen ten or more times. This sequence joins TRBV4-2 and TRBJ2-5; 7 bases match TRBD2. The germline V gene has CDR1 LGHNA and CDR2 YNFKEQ. The CDR3 contains 13 residues. Trimming at V came to 3 bases and at J to 3 bases, leaving 1 base not matched to a gene. The CDR3 DNA reads TGTGCCAGCAGCCAGGGGGGGGAAGAGACCCAGTACTTC. Protein: CASSQGGEETQYF.

Regarding this clonotype: A much more abundant neighbour one base away suggests this may be a read error. In DNA, the CDR3 is TGTGCCGCCAAAGACAGTCCAGAGACCCAGTACTTC. Protein sequence: CAAKDSPETQYF. This chain joins TRBV10-3 and TRBJ2-5; a possible D gene is TRBD1 (5 bases). The germline V gene encodes CDR1 ENHRY and CDR2 SYGVKD. Between the trimmed V and J ends, which lost 11 bases and 4 bases, there was a span of 14 bases. CDR3 size: 12 residues.

This clonotype appeared a few times. The rearrangement joins TRBV7-2 to TRBJ1-1, with D uncertain. The V end lost 1 base, the J end lost 4 bases, and 13 bases lay between the germline ends. Per the germline V gene, CDR1 is SGHTA and CDR2 is FQGNSA. The length of the CDR3 is 15 residues. CDR3 in amino acids: CASSLGGGLGTEAFF. CDR3 nucleotides: TGTGCCAGCAGCTTAGGGGGAGGGCTGGGCACTGAAGCTTTCTTT.

This clonotype is a singleton in its sample. At one of its ends the junction is not consistent with the germline gene, which may arise from a read error. The CDR3 nucleotides are TGTGCCGGCAGCCCCTGGGACAGGGCGGCTGAAGCTTTCTTT. It codes for CAGSPWDRAAEAFF. V gene TRBV7-9 combines with J gene TRBJ1-1; 9 bases line up with TRBD1. CDR3 size: 14 residues. Germline V CDR1 and CDR2: SEHNR, FQNEAQ (reference sequence).

As regards this clonotype: A much larger clone lies a single base off, so this may be a read error. The genes are TRBV7-2 and TRBJ1-5, with TRBD1 identical over 8 bases. The CDR3 has 13 residues. Germline V gene data show CDR1 as SGHTA and CDR2 as FQGNSA. CDR3 residues: CAGSRDRQEPQHF. DNA of the CDR3: TGTGCCGGCAGCAGGGACAGGCAGGAGCCCCAGCATTTT.

The chain employs TRBV20-1 and TRBJ1-4, with a possible D match to TRBD1 (6 bases). Germline CDR1 and CDR2: DFQATT and SNEGSKA (reference sequence). V lost 5 bases and J lost 6, with 16 bases in between. The CDR3 length is 14 residues. CDR3 DNA sequence: TGCAGTGCTCCAAGAGGACAGTTAGATGAAAAACTGTTTTTT. Its protein is CSAPRGQLDEKLFF.

A remark on this clonotype: A much larger clone lies one base from this, so it may be a read error. This sequence joins TRBV7-9 and TRBJ2-1, with D possibly being TRBD1 or TRBD2 (5 bases each). In germline, CDR1 is SEHNR, CDR2 FQNEAQ (reference sequence). V lost 5 bases and J lost 13, with 21 bases in between. CDR3 size: 14 residues. The CDR3 region is CASSRSMQGETQFF. The CDR3 DNA reads TGTGCCAGCAGCCGATCTATGCAGGGAGAGACCCAGTTCTTC.

This clonotype turned up a few times. The chain couples TRBV27 to TRBJ2-5; no reliable D call. Germline CDR1 is MNHEY and CDR2 is SMNVEV (reference sequence). The CDR3 length is 15 residues. The germline V and J ends were trimmed by 5 bases and 11 bases, with 24 bases remaining between them. For the CDR3, the DNA is TGTGCCAGCAGTCCCTACGCCCGCAGACCCAATGGGCAGTACTTC. This gives the protein CASSPYARRPNGQYF.

This clonotype turned up a few times. The chain links TRBV4-3 to TRBJ2-2; D gene ambiguous. CDR3 length: 13 amino acids. The V gene lost 1 base and the J gene lost 6 bases, with 6 bases spanning the gap. Germline CDR1 is LGHNA and CDR2 is YSLEER. CDR3 region: CASSQGLAGELFF. The CDR3 DNA reads as TGCGCCAGCAGCCAAGGGTTAGCCGGGGAGCTGTTTTTT.

A few counts support this clonotype. V is TRBV2 and J is TRBJ1-1; D gene uncertain. The V end lost 8 bases, the J end lost 3 bases, and 13 bases lay between the germline ends. The CDR3 has 13 residues. The germline V gene has CDR1 SNHLY and CDR2 FYNNEI. In DNA, the CDR3 is TGTGCCAGCGCACCGACACCTTACACTGAAGCTTTCTTT. As protein: CASAPTPYTEAFF.

This clonotype was seen a handful of times. This chain connects TRBV6-6 to TRBJ2-2, with a tentative D call TRBD1 (6 bases). The CDR3 totals 17 residues. Trimming pared 6 bases from V and 6 bases from J, leaving 23 bases between. Germline lookup yields CDR1 MNHNY and CDR2 SVGAGI (reference sequence). This chain's CDR3 is CASSFIPGQKKSGELFF. CDR3 sequence (DNA): TGTGCCAGCAGCTTTATACCGGGACAAAAGAAGTCCGGGGAGCTGTTTTTT.

This clonotype was observed many times. The gene calls are TRBV6-1 and TRBJ2-5, with 14 bases aligning to TRBD2. CDR3 size: 18 residues. The germline V gene encodes CDR1 MNHNS and CDR2 SASEGT. The V gene end was trimmed by 2 bases and the J gene end by 1 base; junction bases not matched to a gene: 6. CDR3 nucleotides: TGTGCCAGCAGTGAAAGGCGCGGGACTAGCGGGGGCCAAGAGACCCAGTACTTC. Its translation: CASSERRGTSGGQETQYF.

This clonotype was detected only a few times. The V and J genes are TRBV5-1 and TRBJ2-1; 9 bases line up with TRBD1. Germline lookup yields CDR1 SGHRS and CDR2 YFSETQ. V lost 0 bases, J lost 7 bases, and 5 bases stayed unmatched. This CDR3 has 15 residues. The CDR3 DNA reads as TGCGCCAGCAGCTTGGGGGACAGGGACCTTAATGAGCAGTTCTTC. Protein: CASSLGDRDLNEQFF.